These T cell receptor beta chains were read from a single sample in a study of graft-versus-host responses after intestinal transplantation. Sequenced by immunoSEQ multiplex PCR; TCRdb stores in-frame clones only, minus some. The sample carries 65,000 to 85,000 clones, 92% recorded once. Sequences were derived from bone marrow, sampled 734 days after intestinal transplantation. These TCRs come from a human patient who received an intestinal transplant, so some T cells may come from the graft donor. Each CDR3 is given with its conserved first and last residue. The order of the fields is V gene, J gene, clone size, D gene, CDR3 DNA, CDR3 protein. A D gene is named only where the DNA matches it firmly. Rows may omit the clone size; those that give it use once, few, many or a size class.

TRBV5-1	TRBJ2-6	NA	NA	TGCGCCAGCAGCTTGGACGGGGTTCATTCGGCTGGGGCCAACGTCCTGACTTTC	CASSLDGVHSAGANVLTF
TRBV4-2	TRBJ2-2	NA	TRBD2	TGTGCCAGCAGCCAGCGCGGCGGGGGGCGAACCACGAACACCGGGGAGCTGTTTTTT	CASSQRGGGRTTNTGELFF
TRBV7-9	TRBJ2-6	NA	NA	TGTGCCAGCAGCTTAGATCCACTTGGGGCCAACGTCCTGACTTTC	CASSLDPLGANVLTF
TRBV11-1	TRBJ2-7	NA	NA	TGTGCCAGCAGCTTAGGGGGTCTAGCGATCTACGAGCAGTACTTC	CASSLGGLAIYEQYF
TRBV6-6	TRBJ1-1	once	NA	TGTGCCAGCAGTACCCCGGGGAAGATGAACACTGAAGCTTTCTTT	CASSTPGKMNTEAFF
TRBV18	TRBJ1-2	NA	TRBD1	TGTGCCAGCTCACGGACAGGGGGAAACTATGGCTACACCTTC	CASSRTGGNYGYTF
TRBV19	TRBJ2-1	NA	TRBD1	TGTGCCAGTAACCCGGACAGGGGGCCCGTCAATGAGCAGTTCTTC	CASNPDRGPVNEQFF
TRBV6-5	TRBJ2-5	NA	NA	TGTGCCAGCAGTTTGGGGGGTCTGGATCTTGAGACCCAGTACTTC	CASSLGGLDLETQYF
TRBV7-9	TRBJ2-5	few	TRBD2	TGTGCCAGCAGCTACCGACTAGCCCCAAGTAGGCAAGAGACCCAGTACTTC	CASSYRLAPSRQETQYF
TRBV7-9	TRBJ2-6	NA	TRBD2	TGTGCCAGCAGCTTAACTAGCGGGAGTTCAGGGGCCAACGTCCTGACTTTC	CASSLTSGSSGANVLTF
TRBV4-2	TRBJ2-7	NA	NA	TGTGCCAGCAGCCCCCGGGACTTGTCCTACGAGCAGTACTTC	CASSPRDLSYEQYF
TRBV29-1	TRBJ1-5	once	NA	TGCAGTTCCGAGTCCCGGGGGCACTGGAATCAGCCCCAGCATTTT	CSSESRGHWNQPQHF
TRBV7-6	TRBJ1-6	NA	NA	TGTGCCAGCAGCGTGGGACCGGATAATTCACCCCTCCACTTT	CASSVGPDNSPLHF
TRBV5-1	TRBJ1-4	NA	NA	TGCGCCAGCAGCTTGATGGGAGTACTGTTCGGTAATGAAAAACTGTTTTTT	CASSLMGVLFGNEKLFF
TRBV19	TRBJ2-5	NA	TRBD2	TGTGCCAGTAGTCTAGCGGGCCTAACAGAGACCCAGTACTTC	CASSLAGLTETQYF
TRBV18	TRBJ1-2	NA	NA	TGTGCCAGCTCACCATCCCGTGAGTATGGCTACACCTTC	CASSPSREYGYTF
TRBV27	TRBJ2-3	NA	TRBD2	TGTGCCAGCAGTTTATCGTTGGGAGGGGGCACAGATACGCAGTATTTT	CASSLSLGGGTDTQYF
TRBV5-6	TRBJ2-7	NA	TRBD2	TGTGCCAGCAGCTGGGGTTACGGGACTAGCTCCTACGAGCAGTACTTC	CASSWGYGTSSYEQYF
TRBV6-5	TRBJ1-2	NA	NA	TGTGCCATAGCGCGGGGGTCATCTGGGGGCTACACCTTC	CAIARGSSGGYTF
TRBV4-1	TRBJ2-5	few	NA	TGCGCCAGCAGCCAAGGGCTTCAGGTTCAAGAGACCCAGTACTTC	CASSQGLQVQETQYF
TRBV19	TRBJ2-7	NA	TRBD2	TGTGCCAGTAGTCCGGGACTAGCATCCTACGAGCAGTACTTC	CASSPGLASYEQYF
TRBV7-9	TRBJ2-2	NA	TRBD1	TGTGCCAGCAGCCAGCGACCGGGACAGGGAGACACCGGGGAGCTGTTTTTT	CASSQRPGQGDTGELFF
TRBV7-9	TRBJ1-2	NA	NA	TGTGCCAGCAGCTTAGCGGGCCAGGATCTGCGGGGCTACACCTTC	CASSLAGQDLRGYTF
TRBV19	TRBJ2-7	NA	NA	TGTGCCAGTAGTATTCGGGGGGACATTTACGAGCAGTACTTC	CASSIRGDIYEQYF